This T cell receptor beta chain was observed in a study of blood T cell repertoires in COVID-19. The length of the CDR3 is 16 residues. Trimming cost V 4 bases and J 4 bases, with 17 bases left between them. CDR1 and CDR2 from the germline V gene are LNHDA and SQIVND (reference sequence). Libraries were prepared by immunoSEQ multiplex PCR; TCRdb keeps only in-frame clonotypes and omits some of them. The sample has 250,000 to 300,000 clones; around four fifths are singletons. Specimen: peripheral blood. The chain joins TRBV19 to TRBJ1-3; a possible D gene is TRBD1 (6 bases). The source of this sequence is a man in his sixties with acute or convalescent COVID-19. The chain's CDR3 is CASSTPRGLKGNTIYF. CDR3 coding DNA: TGTGCCAGTAGTACGCCGCGGGGGCTGAAAGGAAACACCATATATTTT.